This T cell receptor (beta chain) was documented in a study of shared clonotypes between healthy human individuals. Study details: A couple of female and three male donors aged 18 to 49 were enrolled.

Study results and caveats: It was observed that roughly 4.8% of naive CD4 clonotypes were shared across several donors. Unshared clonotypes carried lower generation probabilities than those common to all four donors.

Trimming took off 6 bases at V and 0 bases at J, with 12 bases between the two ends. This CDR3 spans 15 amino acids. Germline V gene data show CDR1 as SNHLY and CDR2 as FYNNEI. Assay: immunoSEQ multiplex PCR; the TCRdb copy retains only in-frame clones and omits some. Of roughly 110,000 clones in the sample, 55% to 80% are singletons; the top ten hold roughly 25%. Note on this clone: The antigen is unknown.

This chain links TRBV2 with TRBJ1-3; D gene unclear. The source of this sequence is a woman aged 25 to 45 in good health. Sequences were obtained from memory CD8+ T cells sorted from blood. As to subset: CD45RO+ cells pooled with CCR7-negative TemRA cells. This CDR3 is CASRMDVGSGNTIYF. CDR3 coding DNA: TGTGCCAGCAGGATGGACGTCGGCTCTGGAAACACCATATATTTT.